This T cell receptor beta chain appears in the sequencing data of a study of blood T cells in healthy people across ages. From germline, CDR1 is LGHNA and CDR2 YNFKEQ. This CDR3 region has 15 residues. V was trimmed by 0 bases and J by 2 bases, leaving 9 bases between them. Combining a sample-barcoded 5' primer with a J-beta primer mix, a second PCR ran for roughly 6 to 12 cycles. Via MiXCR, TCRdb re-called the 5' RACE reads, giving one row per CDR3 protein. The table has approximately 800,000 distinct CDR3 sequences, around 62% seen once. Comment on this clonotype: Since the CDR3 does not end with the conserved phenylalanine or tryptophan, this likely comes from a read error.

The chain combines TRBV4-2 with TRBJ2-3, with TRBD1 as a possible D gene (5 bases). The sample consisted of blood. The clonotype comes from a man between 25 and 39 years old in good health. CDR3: CASSQELGPTDTQYS. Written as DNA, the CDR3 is TGTGCCAGCAGCCAAGAACTGGGGCCCACAGATACGCAGTATTCT.